This T cell receptor (beta chain) was sequenced during a study of Tregs in tolerant kidney transplant recipients. Broader study findings: Antigen-driven expansion was suggested because donor-specific Tregs expanded more than all Tregs in tolerant patients.

Germline V gene data show CDR1 as SGHAT and CDR2 as FQNNGV. This CDR3 has 14 residues. V dropped 0 bases and J dropped 3 bases, with 7 bases sitting between them. As to this clone: The target antigen is unknown.

Using immunoSEQ multiplex PCR, the repertoire was profiled, and TCRdb retains in-frame clones only, with some absent. The table lists 95,000 or so clones, 93% of them singletons. Recipients received nonmyeloablative bone marrow transplants from related graft donors, with transient mixed chimerism. Thawed PBMCs were FACS-sorted into unstimulated CD4+CD25+CD127- regulatory T cells, CD4+CD25- non-regulatory cells, CD4 and CD8 cells. This chain joins TRBV11-2 and TRBJ2-3; D not resolved. The input for sequencing was CD4+ T cells from blood (PBMCs), taken 12 months after the transplant. The TCR sequence derives from a human patient who received a combined kidney and bone marrow transplant. Some T cells may arise from the graft donor. Here the CDR3 DNA reads TGTGCCAGCAGCTTAGATCTTCAGACAGATACGCAGTATTTT. It specifies CASSLDLQTDTQYF.